The T cell receptor (beta chain) under discussion was sequenced for a study of shared clonotypes between healthy human individuals. Generated by immunoSEQ multiplex PCR, the TCRdb table keeps only in-frame clones and is missing some. Among around 440,000 clones listed, about 74% were seen once. The TCR sequence derives from a woman aged 40-49 years in good health. Some clones in this sample may be carry-over from other donors' samples. Specimen: PBMCs.

The CDR3 here is CASSFGQGSGYTF. CDR3 sequence (DNA): TGTGCCAGCAGTTTCGGACAGGGGAGTGGCTACACCTTC. This sequence joins TRBV27 and TRBJ1-2, with 9 bases fitting TRBD1. The CDR3 has 13 amino acids. Germline V gene sequence: CDR1 MNHEY, CDR2 SMNVEV (reference sequence). J gave up 7 bases and V 3 bases, and 3 bases lay outside the gene matches.